This T cell receptor beta chain was identified in a study of cytomegalovirus exposure and HLA in healthy donors. Use of 60 Vbeta and 13 Jbeta primers characterized the PCR. The assay was immunoSEQ multiplex PCR, and TCRdb's table has in-frame clones only and misses some. The table includes approximately 170,000 clones, approximately 80% detected once. Losses at the gene ends were 5 bases for V and 3 bases for J; bases not matched to a gene: 5. Germline CDR1 is MNHEY and CDR2 is SMNVEV (reference sequence). This CDR3 region has 15 residues. The chain carries TRBV27 and TRBJ2-3, with 10 bases matching TRBD1. The sequence was collected from a male donor in good health and CMV-seronegative. What was sequenced was PBMCs. CDR3 DNA sequence: TGTGCCAGCAGTAGGGGACAGGGGATGACAGATACGCAGTATTTT. Translation: CASSRGQGMTDTQYF.